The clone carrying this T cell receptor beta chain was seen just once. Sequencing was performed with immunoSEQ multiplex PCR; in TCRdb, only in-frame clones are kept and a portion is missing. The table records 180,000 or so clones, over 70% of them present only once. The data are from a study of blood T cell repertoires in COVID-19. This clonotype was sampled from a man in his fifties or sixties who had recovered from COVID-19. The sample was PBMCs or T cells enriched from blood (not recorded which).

In DNA, the CDR3 is TGTGCCAGCAGCGTAAGCTGGACCGGGGAGCTGTTTTTT. This codes for CASSVSWTGELFF. The V and J genes are TRBV9 and TRBJ2-2; D is undetermined. From germline, CDR1 is SGDLS and CDR2 YYNGEE. Between the trimmed V and J ends, which lost 1 base and 5 bases, there was a span of 6 bases. This CDR3 has 13 amino acids.